The 24 T cell receptor beta chains listed next were all sequenced from one sample in a study of early T cells in non-severe SARS-CoV-2 infection listed by TCRdb under 2021. Libraries came from 5' RACE. Data came from a NextSeq 500. TCRdb reprocessing: public reads trimmed at Q25 with fastp, clones called with MiXCR, in-frame beta chains kept. Each CDR3 protein appears once, grouped with its most common genes and DNA. Here the sample has some 30,000 distinct CDR3 sequences; over 4.5% occur a single time. The ten biggest clones cover 3.5% to 5.5% of the sample. Sequenced sample: whole blood. All receptors derive from an adult who was a healthcare worker with PCR-confirmed SARS-CoV-2 infection or an uninfected control (not recorded which).

This clonotype has ten or more counts. The chain combines TRBV28 with TRBJ2-3, with D possibly TRBD2 on 5 matching bases. V lost 3 bases and J lost 2, with 12 bases in between. This CDR3 has 15 amino acids. Germline CDR1 and CDR2: MDHEN and SYDVKM. The DNA of the CDR3 is TGTGCCAGCAGTTTCCGGAGCGGTCCCACAGATACGCAGTATTTT. This sequence encodes CASSFRSGPTDTQYF.

Ten or more counts support this clonotype. This rearrangement joins TRBV12-3 or TRBV12-4 to TRBJ2-1; 10 bases align to TRBD2. This CDR3 comprises 14 residues. The J segment lost 6 bases and the V segment lost 7 bases, leaving 6 bases of the junction unmatched. The CDR3: CASTSASGSNEQFF. CDR3 nucleotides: TGTGCCAGCACCTCGGCTAGCGGGAGCAATGAGCAGTTCTTC.

This clonotype was recorded many times. This chain links TRBV7-2 with TRBJ2-1, with TRBD2 identical over 15 bases. The CDR3 has 22 amino acids. Germline lookup yields CDR1 SGHTA and CDR2 FQGNSA. V lost 6 bases and J lost 0; bases outside the gene matches: 18. CDR3 protein: CASRLPLWRTSGRGSSYNEQFF. Here the CDR3 DNA reads TGTGCCAGCAGACTTCCTTTGTGGCGGACTAGCGGGAGGGGGTCCTCCTACAATGAGCAGTTCTTC. Drawing the rest from reference TRBV7-2 and TRBJ2-1, the complete variable domain is GAGVSQSPSNKVTEKGKDVELRCDPISGHTALYWYRQSLGQGLEFLIYFQGNSAPDKSGLPSDRFSAERTGGSVSTLTIQRTQQEDSAVYLCASRLPLWRTSGRGSSYNEQFFGPGTRLTVL.

Many counts were recorded for this clonotype. This chain joins TRBV11-2 and TRBJ2-1; 15 nucleotides line up with TRBD2. V gave up 4 bases and J gave up 9 bases; unmatched junction bases: 7. The CDR3 extends over 16 amino acids. Germline lookup yields CDR1 SGHAT and CDR2 FQNNGV. CDR3: CASSYNPGLAGGEQFF. For the CDR3, the DNA is TGTGCCAGCAGCTATAATCCGGGACTAGCGGGAGGTGAGCAGTTCTTC.

This clonotype showed up many times. V is TRBV13 and J is TRBJ1-2, with 8 bases identical to TRBD1. Germline loops: CDR1 PRHDT, CDR2 FYEKMQ (reference sequence). V shed 5 bases and J 8 bases; nucleotides not matched to a gene: 13. The CDR3 covers 15 residues. The CDR3 is CASSDNRDRQWGYTF. The DNA of the CDR3 is TGTGCCAGCAGCGACAACCGGGACAGGCAGTGGGGCTACACCTTC. Supplemented by reference TRBV13 and TRBJ1-2, the full variable domain reads AAGVIQSPRHLIKEKRETATLKCYPIPRHDTVYWYQQGPGQDPQFLISFYEKMQSDKGSIPDRFSAQQFSDYHSELNMSSLELGDSALYFCASSDNRDRQWGYTFGSGTRLTVV.

This clonotype was counted ten times or more. The chain links TRBV28 to TRBJ1-2, with TRBD1 as a possible D gene (5 bases). V shed 6 bases and J shed 6 bases, with 26 bases lying between them. CDR3 length equals 17 residues. CDR1 is MDHEN and CDR2 is SYDVKM in the germline V gene. The CDR3 loop reads CASSTGVGDSRADGYTF. The CDR3 DNA follows: TGTGCCAGCAGCACCGGGGTGGGGGATTCTCGGGCGGATGGCTACACCTTC.

This clonotype was detected ten times or more. V and J are TRBV4-2 and TRBJ1-6, with D possibly TRBD1 on 5 matching bases. The CDR3 spans 17 residues. V was trimmed by 2 bases and J by 7 bases, leaving 18 bases between them. Germline CDR1 LGHNA, CDR2 YNFKEQ. The CDR3 spells CASSQPKRGGYNSPLHF. DNA for the CDR3: TGTGCCAGCAGCCAACCAAAGAGGGGCGGATACAATTCACCCCTCCACTTT.

This clonotype was counted ten times or more. The chain has TRBV7-2 and TRBJ2-5; no reliable D call. The CDR3 has 12 residues. V was clipped by 2 bases and J by 5 bases, with 6 bases between them. Germline CDR1 SGHTA, CDR2 FQGNSA. The CDR3 nucleotides read TGTGCCAGCAGCTTAAGTCGTGAGACCCAGTACTTC. This gives the protein CASSLSRETQYF.

This clonotype has a count of ten or more. This chain uses TRBV11-3 with TRBJ2-1; D not certain. This CDR3 spans 15 amino acids. The germline CDR1 and CDR2 sequences are SGHNT and YENEEA. Trimming left V 0 bases short and J 0 bases short, with 6 bases between. The DNA for the CDR3 is TGTGCCAGCAGCTTAGAGGCGAGCTCCTACAATGAGCAGTTCTTC. It encodes CASSLEASSYNEQFF. The full variable domain, its missing parts supplied by reference TRBV11-3 and TRBJ2-1, is EAGVVQSPRYKIIEKKQPVAFWCNPISGHNTLYWYLQNLGQGPELLIRYENEEAVDDSQLPKDRFSAERLKGVDSTLKIQPAELGDSAVYLCASSLEASSYNEQFFGPGTRLTVL.

This clonotype came up many times. V and J are TRBV5-5 and TRBJ1-2; TRBD1 aligns across 7 bases. Losses at the gene ends were 4 bases for V and 8 bases for J; bases not matched to a gene: 14. CDR1 and CDR2 from the germline V gene are SGHKS and YYEKEE (reference sequence). The CDR3 extends over 15 amino acids. The CDR3 coding sequence is TGTGCCAGCAGCCCACCGGTGATAGGGGGCCGAGGCTACACCTTC. Amino acid sequence: CASSPPVIGGRGYTF.

This clonotype has ten or more counts. The chain recombines TRBV7-9 with TRBJ1-5; D remains ambiguous. The CDR3 loop spans 13 amino acids. Looked up from germline, CDR1 is SEHNR and CDR2 is FQNEAQ (reference sequence). V lost 3 bases and J 8 bases, leaving 11 bases between the germline ends. The CDR3 sequence is CASSLHWSEPQHF. The CDR3 DNA reads as TGTGCCAGCAGCTTGCATTGGTCGGAGCCCCAGCATTTT.

This clonotype occurred many times. V gene TRBV7-3 combines with J gene TRBJ1-5, with D hard to call. Germline V gives CDR1 SGHTA, CDR2 FQGTGA. The V end was cut by 4 bases, the J end by 2 bases, with 12 bases between. This CDR3 has 15 residues. The CDR3 DNA reads as TGTGCCAGCAGCTCCTTGACCCAGGGCAATCAGCCCCAGCATTTT. This gives the protein CASSSLTQGNQPQHF.

This clonotype was recorded many times. As DNA, the CDR3 is TGTGCCAGTCAACGGGACAGGGTTGACGAGCAGTACTTC. Translated, it gives CASQRDRVDEQYF. The chain carries TRBV7-9 and TRBJ2-7, with TRBD1 identical over 9 bases. Germline lookup yields CDR1 SEHNR and CDR2 FQNEAQ (reference sequence). The CDR3 totals 13 residues. The V gene end was trimmed by 9 bases and the J gene end by 5 bases; junction bases not matched to a gene: 8.

This clonotype came up a few times. The rearrangement links TRBV10-3 to TRBJ2-1; D is ambiguous. The CDR3 spans 11 residues. Germline loops: CDR1 ENHRY, CDR2 SYGVKD. V was clipped by 10 bases and J by 7 bases, with 11 bases between them. CDR3 sequence (DNA): TGTGCCACCCTCTTAGGGAATGAGCAGTTCTTC. Translated, it gives CATLLGNEQFF.

This clonotype appeared many times. The chain combines TRBV3-1 with TRBJ1-6, with 10 bases identical to TRBD1. The trim removed 3 bases at V and 8 bases at J, leaving 1 base unmatched. The CDR3 spans 14 residues. Germline CDR1 LGHDT, CDR2 YNNKEL (reference sequence). The CDR3 region is CASSHGTGDSPLHF. For the CDR3, the DNA is TGTGCCAGCAGCCATGGGACAGGGGATTCACCCCTCCACTTT.

This clonotype was detected ten times or more. This rearrangement joins TRBV29-1 to TRBJ2-6; D not resolved. The CDR3 runs to 13 residues. Germline lookup yields CDR1 SQVTM and CDR2 ANQGSEA. Trimming removed 4 bases at V and 2 bases at J, with 6 bases between. CDR3 coding DNA: TGCAGCGTTGGTAGTACTGGGGCCAACGTCCTGACTTTC. It codes for CSVGSTGANVLTF.

At least ten counts were recorded for this clonotype. This rearrangement joins TRBV18 to TRBJ2-3; D is possibly TRBD1 (5 bases). Germline lookup yields CDR1 KGHSH and CDR2 LQKENI. The CDR3 extends over 14 amino acids. The ends were cut back, 0 bases at V and 3 bases at J, with 7 bases in the middle. This CDR3 reads CASSPPQGTDTQYF. For the CDR3, the DNA is TGTGCCAGCTCACCACCGCAGGGAACAGATACGCAGTATTTT.

Note on this clonotype: Relative to the germline gene, one junction end is altered; a read error may explain this. This chain connects TRBV4-1 to TRBJ2-1; D unresolved. CDR1 and CDR2 from the germline V gene are MGHRA and YSYEKL. The CDR3 extends over 13 amino acids. This chain's CDR3 is CASNQENSYEQFF. DNA of the CDR3: TGCGCCAGCAACCAAGAAAATTCGTACGAGCAGTTCTTC.

Many counts were recorded for this clonotype. The chain employs TRBV7-6 and TRBJ2-3; 11 bases map to TRBD2. The CDR3 loop spans 14 amino acids. The V gene's germline CDR1 is SGHVS and CDR2 FNYEAQ. V shed 5 bases and J 6 bases; nucleotides not matched to a gene: 4. CDR3 region: CASSGGLAVDTQYF. The CDR3, as DNA: TGTGCCAGCAGCGGGGGACTAGCGGTCGATACGCAGTATTTT.

This clonotype was counted a few times. The chain uses TRBV20-1 and TRBJ1-2; 12 bases map to TRBD1. CDR1 is DFQATT, CDR2 SNEGSKA, per germline (reference sequence). This CDR3 comprises 18 residues. Trimming removed 3 bases from V and 3 bases from J; junction bases left unmatched: 14. This CDR3 is CSARGPGTGGDQYYGYTF. The CDR3 bases are TGCAGTGCTAGGGGCCCCGGGACAGGGGGCGATCAGTACTATGGCTACACCTTC.

This clonotype was seen ten or more times. This chain joins TRBV7-2 and TRBJ1-4; D gene ambiguous. In germline, CDR1 is SGHTA, CDR2 FQGNSA. V was clipped by 1 base and J by 0 bases, with 6 bases between them. This CDR3 has 15 amino acids. In DNA, the CDR3 is TGTGCCAGCAGCTTAGGGTCCGCAACTAATGAAAAACTGTTTTTT. Residues: CASSLGSATNEKLFF.

This clonotype was counted ten times or more. V gene TRBV6-5 combines with J gene TRBJ1-5, with a weak D call TRBD1 (5 bases). Per the germline V gene, CDR1 is MNHEY and CDR2 is SVGAGI. CDR3 length equals 14 residues. With 0 bases removed from V and 7 bases from J, the gap between germline ends came to 10 bases. The CDR3 DNA is TGTGCCAGCAGTTACTCGGGGGATTGGCAGCCCCAGCATTTT. This encodes CASSYSGDWQPQHF.

The table lists this clonotype with a few counts. The CDR3 spells CASGLDRQLYGYTF. DNA for the CDR3: TGTGCTAGTGGTTTGGATAGACAGCTCTATGGCTACACCTTC. The chain recombines TRBV12-5 with TRBJ1-2, with a possible D match to TRBD1 (5 bases). V lost 1 base and J lost 4, with 10 bases in between. The CDR3 is made up of 14 amino acids. Germline V gives CDR1 LGHNT, CDR2 FRNRAP.

This clonotype showed up many times. The chain has TRBV20-1 and TRBJ2-7; D remains unclear. The CDR3 contains 11 residues. Germline loops: CDR1 DFQATT, CDR2 SNEGSKA (reference sequence). The V end was cut by 2 bases, the J end by 5 bases, with 7 bases between. The CDR3: CSARRADEQYF. The CDR3, as DNA: TGCAGTGCTAGACGGGCGGACGAGCAGTACTTC.